This record covers a single T cell receptor (beta chain). What it binds is not known. The ends were cut back, 6 bases at V and 4 bases at J, with 10 bases in the middle. This CDR3 comprises 13 residues. Germline lookup yields CDR1 MNHNY and CDR2 SVGAGI (reference sequence). The data belong to a study of shared clonotypes between healthy human individuals. Notes on the study in general: Sampling was confined to blood; repertoires within tissues likely differ. Across subsets, estimated richness was generally greater for naive than for memory populations.

A CD45RA-negative memory subset and a CD45RA+ naive subset were separated from the CD4+ cells. Replicate PCRs from sorted subsets contained around 200 ng DNA, which is around 30,000 T cell genomes. Sequenced by immunoSEQ multiplex PCR; TCRdb stores in-frame clones only, minus some. The sample yields nearly 1,000,000 clones, approximately 76% seen once. The sequence derives from a man younger than 35 in good health. The sequencing sample was made of memory CD4+ T cells sorted from blood. Described subset: CD45RA-negative fraction. This sequence joins TRBV6-6 and TRBJ1-5; unclear D gene. CDR3 in amino acids: CASRPTGNQPQHF. The CDR3 DNA is TGTGCCAGCAGGCCGACCGGAAATCAGCCCCAGCATTTT.